This T cell receptor gamma chain was identified in a study of gamma-delta chains in newborns, infants, children. TCRdb used CATT to re-call clones from the reads. The sample shows some 1,100 gamma-chain clones, about 43% of them seen only once. CDR3 length equals 12 residues. CDR1 and CDR2 (germline): GITISATS, ISYDGTV (reference sequence). The TCR originated in a child who was a newborn, infant or young child, either healthy, febrile or measles-vaccinated (not recorded which). Sequencing was carried out using blood. The V gene corresponds to TRGV9; no J gene was called. For the CDR3, the DNA is TGTGCCTTGCCTTGTCTTTATTATAACAAACTCTTT. It encodes CALPCLYYNKLF.